Each of the 9 T cell receptor beta chains below was sequenced from the same sample in a study of blood T cell repertoires in COVID-19 (dated by TCRdb to the early 2020s). Libraries were built with the immunoSEQ multiplex PCR assay. In its TCRdb copy, this immuneACCESS table keeps in-frame sequences only and misses some clones. Where compared with another copy, unresolved V genes explain less than half of these, and the others have no known cause. The sample table lists 50,000 to 70,000 clones, roughly 76% of them with a count of one. The ten largest clones capture around 20% of the sample. The sequencing input was peripheral blood. The receptors stem from a man in his fifties with active or convalescent COVID-19.

This clone appeared a few times. The rearrangement links TRBV7-3 to TRBJ2-2; TRBD2 agrees at 14 bases. V gave up 5 bases and J gave up 6 bases; unmatched junction bases: 11. CDR1 is SGHTA, CDR2 FQGTGA, per germline. This CDR3 has 18 amino acids. The CDR3, as DNA: TGTGCCAGCAGCCATACTACCGGACTAGCGGGAGGTCCCGGGGAGCTGTTTTTT. Translated, it gives CASSHTTGLAGGPGELFF. Variable domain in full (rest from reference TRBV7-3 and TRBJ2-2): GAGVSQTPSNKVTEKGKYVELRCDPISGHTALYWYRQSLGQGPEFLIYFQGTGAADDSGLPNDRFFAVRPEGSVSTLKIQRTERGDSAVYLCASSHTTGLAGGPGELFFGEGSRLTVL.

The CDR3 reads CASSYGSGGAADTQYF. The CDR3 DNA reads TGTGCCAGCAGCTATGGGAGCGGGGGGGCCGCAGATACGCAGTATTTT. This sequence joins TRBV7-3 and TRBJ2-3; 10 bases fit TRBD2. Trimming took 4 bases from V and 4 from J; bases not matched to a gene: 8. The CDR3 sequence is 16 residues long. Germline V gene sequence: CDR1 SGHTA, CDR2 FQGTGA.

V and J are TRBV10-3 and TRBJ1-5; unclear D gene. Germline CDR1 and CDR2: ENHRY and SYGVKD. The CDR3 length is 16 residues. V lost 3 bases to trimming and J lost 2 bases, with 14 bases between them. For the CDR3, the DNA is TGTGCCATCAGTGATGCTCCGACCGAGGGCAATCAGCCCCAGCATTTT. This translates into CAISDAPTEGNQPQHF.

This clone was counted once. V and J are TRBV7-9 and TRBJ2-7; D perhaps matches TRBD2 (6 bases). In germline, CDR1 is SEHNR, CDR2 FQNEAQ (reference sequence). CDR3 length equals 16 residues. Deletions cut 6 bases from V and 3 bases from J, with 21 bases between. CDR3 nucleotides: TGTGCCAGCAGGGACGTCGGACAAGGCGGGGACTACGAGCAGTACTTC. This gives the protein CASRDVGQGGDYEQYF.

The chain combines TRBV25-1 with TRBJ1-1; 7 nucleotides agree with TRBD1. CDR3 length: 13 residues. Germline values: CDR1 MGHDK, CDR2 SYGVNS. Trimming removed 6 bases from V and 5 bases from J; junction bases left unmatched: 6. In DNA form, the CDR3 reads TGTGCCAGCAGACAACAGGGGACGACTGAAGCTTTCTTT. This encodes CASRQQGTTEAFF. The complete variable domain, with remaining parts taken from reference TRBV25-1 and TRBJ1-1, reads EADIYQTPRYLVIGTGKKITLECSQTMGHDKMYWYQQDPGMELHLIHYSYGVNSTEKGDLSSESTVSRIRTEHFPLTLESARPSHTSQYLCASRQQGTTEAFFGQGTRLTVV.

As concerns this clone: This CDR3 is also generated by other DNA sequences in the sample. The chain couples TRBV7-2 to TRBJ2-1; a possible D gene is TRBD2 (5 bases). Per the germline V gene, CDR1 is SGHTA and CDR2 is FQGNSA. Trimming stripped 0 bases from V and 2 bases from J, with 8 bases between. This CDR3 has 15 residues. As DNA, the CDR3 is TGTGCCAGCAGCTTAGCGGGAGTCACCTACAATGAGCAGTTCTTC. Its translation: CASSLAGVTYNEQFF.

V gene TRBV5-1 combines with J gene TRBJ2-7; TRBD2 aligns across 8 bases. The junction had 11 bases not matched to a gene; V was cut back by 4 bases and J by 2 bases. There are 16 residues in the CDR3. Germline CDR1 is SGHRS and CDR2 is YFSETQ. Here the CDR3 DNA reads TGCGCCAGCAGCCCTAGGCATAGCGGGAATACCTACGAGCAGTACTTC. It specifies CASSPRHSGNTYEQYF.

Turning to this clone: At one end, the junction sequence differs from germline, possibly due to a read error. V gene TRBV5-4 combines with J gene TRBJ2-7; D is ambiguous. The germline V gene encodes CDR1 SGHNT and CDR2 YYREEE (reference sequence). The CDR3 contains 13 residues. The CDR3 loop is CVSSLVGTYEQYF. The CDR3 coding sequence is TGTGTCAGCAGCTTGGTTGGCACCTACGAGCAGTACTTC.

V gene TRBV6-4 combines with J gene TRBJ1-5; weak D call: TRBD1 (6 bases). V shed 7 bases and J shed 2 bases, with 12 bases lying between them. Per germline, CDR1 MRHNA and CDR2 SNTAGT. The length of the CDR3 is 14 residues. The DNA for the CDR3 is TGTGCCAGCAAGATAAGACAGGGCAATCAGCCCCAGCATTTT. It encodes CASKIRQGNQPQHF.